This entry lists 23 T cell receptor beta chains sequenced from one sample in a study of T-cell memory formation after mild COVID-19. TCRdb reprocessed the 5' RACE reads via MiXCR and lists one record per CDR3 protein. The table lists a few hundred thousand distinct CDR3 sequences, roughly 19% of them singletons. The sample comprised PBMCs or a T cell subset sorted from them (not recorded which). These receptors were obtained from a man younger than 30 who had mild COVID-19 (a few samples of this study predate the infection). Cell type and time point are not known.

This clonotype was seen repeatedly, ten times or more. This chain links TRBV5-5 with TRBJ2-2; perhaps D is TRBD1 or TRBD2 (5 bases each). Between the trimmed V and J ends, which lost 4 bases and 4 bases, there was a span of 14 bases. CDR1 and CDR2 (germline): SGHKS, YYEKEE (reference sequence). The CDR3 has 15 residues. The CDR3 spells CASSPRGRSTGELFF. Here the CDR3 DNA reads TGTGCCAGCAGCCCCCGGGGCCGTTCCACCGGGGAGCTGTTTTTT.

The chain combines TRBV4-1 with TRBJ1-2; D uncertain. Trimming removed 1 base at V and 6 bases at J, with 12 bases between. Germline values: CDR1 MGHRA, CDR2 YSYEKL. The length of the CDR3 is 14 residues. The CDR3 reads CASSQVTVINGYTF. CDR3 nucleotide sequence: TGCGCCAGCAGCCAAGTTACAGTCATTAATGGCTACACCTTC.

The CDR3 loop reads CASSDMTGTGAYF. The CDR3 DNA reads TGTGCCAGCAGCGATATGACCGGGACAGGGGCATACTTC. J is TRBJ2-4 and V is TRBV11-1; TRBD1 agrees at 10 bases. The V segment lost 5 bases and the J segment 16 bases; nucleotides outside the gene matches: 11. The CDR3 extends over 13 amino acids. CDR1 and CDR2 from the germline V gene are SGHAT and FQDESV (reference sequence).

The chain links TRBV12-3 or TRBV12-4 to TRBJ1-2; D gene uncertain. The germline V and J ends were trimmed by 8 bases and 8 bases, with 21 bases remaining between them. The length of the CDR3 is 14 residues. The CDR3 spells CASGSRIRAGGYTF. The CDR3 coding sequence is TGTGCCAGCGGCTCCCGGATAAGGGCGGGCGGCTACACCTTC.

The CDR3 DNA reads TGTGCCACCAGACGCGGACAGGGGATCGAGTATGGCTACACCTTC. Amino acid sequence: CATRRGQGIEYGYTF. The chain has TRBV15 and TRBJ1-2, with 9 nucleotides matching TRBD1. This CDR3 contains 15 residues. Trimming at V came to 6 bases and at J to 5 bases, leaving 10 bases not matched to a gene. CDR1 LNHNV and CDR2 YYDKDF come from the germline V gene (reference sequence).

Here the CDR3 reads CAWSPLGGINPGELFF. The CDR3 DNA reads as TGTGCCTGGAGCCCATTGGGGGGCATTAATCCCGGGGAGCTGTTTTTT. The V call is TRBV30, the J call TRBJ2-2, with D possibly called TRBD1 or TRBD2 (6 bases each). In germline, CDR1 is GTSNPN, CDR2 SVGIG (reference sequence). V lost 3 bases to trimming and J lost 6 bases, with 20 bases between them. The CDR3 has 16 residues.

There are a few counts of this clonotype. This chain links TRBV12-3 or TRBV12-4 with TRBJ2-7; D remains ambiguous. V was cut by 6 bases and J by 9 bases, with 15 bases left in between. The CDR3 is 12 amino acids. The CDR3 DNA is TGTGCCAGCAGCAAAGGAAATGAAAGGCAGTACTTC. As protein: CASSKGNERQYF.

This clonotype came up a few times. The CDR3 sequence is CASSQVIPRGTDTQYF. CDR3 DNA: TGCGCCAGCAGCCAAGTTATTCCGAGGGGCACAGATACGCAGTATTTT. This chain joins TRBV4-3 and TRBJ2-3; TRBD2 might be the D (5 bases). The V end lost 1 base, the J end lost 1 base, and 12 bases lay between the germline ends. Looked up from germline, CDR1 is LGHNA and CDR2 is YSLEER. This CDR3 contains 16 residues.

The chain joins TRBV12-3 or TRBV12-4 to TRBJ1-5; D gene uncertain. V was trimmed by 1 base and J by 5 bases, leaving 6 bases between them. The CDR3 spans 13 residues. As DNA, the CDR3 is TGTGCCAGCAGTTTAGTTCATTATCAGCCCCAGCATTTT. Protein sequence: CASSLVHYQPQHF.

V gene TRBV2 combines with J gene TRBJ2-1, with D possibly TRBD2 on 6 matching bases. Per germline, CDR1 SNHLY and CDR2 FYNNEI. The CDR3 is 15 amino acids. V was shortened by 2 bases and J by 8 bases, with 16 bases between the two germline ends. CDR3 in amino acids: CASSEPGASRDEQFF. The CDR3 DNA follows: TGTGCCAGCAGTGAACCGGGAGCCAGTCGCGATGAGCAGTTCTTC. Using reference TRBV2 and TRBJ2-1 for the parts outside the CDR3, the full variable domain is EPEVTQTPSHQVTQMGQEVILRCVPISNHLYFYWYRQILGQKVEFLVSFYNNEISEKSEIFDDQFSVERPDGSNFTLKIRSTKLEDSAMYFCASSEPGASRDEQFFGPGTRLTVL.

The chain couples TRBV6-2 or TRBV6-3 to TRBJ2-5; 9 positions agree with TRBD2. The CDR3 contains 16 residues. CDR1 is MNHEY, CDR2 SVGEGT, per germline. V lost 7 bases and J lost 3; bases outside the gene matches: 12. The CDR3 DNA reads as TGTGCCAGCATCCCCTCACGCTCTAGCGGGAAAGAGACCCAGTACTTC. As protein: CASIPSRSSGKETQYF.

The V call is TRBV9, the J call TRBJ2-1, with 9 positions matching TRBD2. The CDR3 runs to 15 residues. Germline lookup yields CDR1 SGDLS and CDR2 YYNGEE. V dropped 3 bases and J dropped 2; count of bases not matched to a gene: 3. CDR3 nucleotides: TGTGCCAGCAGCGCCGGGACTAGCCCCTACAATGAGCAGTTCTTC. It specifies CASSAGTSPYNEQFF.

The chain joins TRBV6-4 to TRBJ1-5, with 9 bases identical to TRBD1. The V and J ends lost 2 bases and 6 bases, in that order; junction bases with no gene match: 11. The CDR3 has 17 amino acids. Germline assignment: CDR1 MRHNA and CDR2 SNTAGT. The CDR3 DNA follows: TGTGCCAGCAGTGACCCTAAGGACAGGGGATGGGGTCAGCCCCAGCATTTT. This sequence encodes CASSDPKDRGWGQPQHF.

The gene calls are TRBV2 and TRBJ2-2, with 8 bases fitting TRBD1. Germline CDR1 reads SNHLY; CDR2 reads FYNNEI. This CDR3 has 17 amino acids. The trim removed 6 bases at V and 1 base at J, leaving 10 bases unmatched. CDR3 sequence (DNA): TGTGCCAGCAGCGGGCGAAGGACAGGGCGGAACACCGGGGAGCTGTTTTTT. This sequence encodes CASSGRRTGRNTGELFF.

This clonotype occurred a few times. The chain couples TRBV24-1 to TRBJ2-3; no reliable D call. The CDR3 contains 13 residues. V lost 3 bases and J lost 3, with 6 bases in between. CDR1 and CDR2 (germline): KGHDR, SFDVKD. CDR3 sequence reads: CATSDGPTDTQYF. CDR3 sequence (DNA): TGTGCCACCAGTGATGGTCCGACAGATACGCAGTATTTT.

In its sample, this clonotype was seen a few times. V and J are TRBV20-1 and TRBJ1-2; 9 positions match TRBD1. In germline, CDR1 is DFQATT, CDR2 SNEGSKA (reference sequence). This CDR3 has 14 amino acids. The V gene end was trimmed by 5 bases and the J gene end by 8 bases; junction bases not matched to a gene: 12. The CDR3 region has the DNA TGCAGTGCTGGTACCGGGACAGGGCAACGGGGCTACACCTTC. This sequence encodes CSAGTGTGQRGYTF.

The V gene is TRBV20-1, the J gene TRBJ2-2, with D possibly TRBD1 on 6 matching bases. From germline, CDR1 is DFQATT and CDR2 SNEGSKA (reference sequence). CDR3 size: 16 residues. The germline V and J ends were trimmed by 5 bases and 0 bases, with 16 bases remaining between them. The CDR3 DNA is TGCAGTGCTCCAAGAGGGGGAAGAGCGAACACCGGGGAGCTGTTTTTT. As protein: CSAPRGGRANTGELFF.

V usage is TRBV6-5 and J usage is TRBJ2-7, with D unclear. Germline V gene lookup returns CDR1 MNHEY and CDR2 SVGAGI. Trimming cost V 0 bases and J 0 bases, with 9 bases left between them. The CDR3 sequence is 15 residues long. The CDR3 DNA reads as TGTGCCAGCAGTTACTCCCTTTTGAGCTCCTACGAGCAGTACTTC. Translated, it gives CASSYSLLSSYEQYF.

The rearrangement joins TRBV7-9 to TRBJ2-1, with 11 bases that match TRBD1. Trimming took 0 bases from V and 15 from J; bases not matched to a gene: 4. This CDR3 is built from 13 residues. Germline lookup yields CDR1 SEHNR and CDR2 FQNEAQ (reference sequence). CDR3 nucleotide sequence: TGTGCCAGCAGCTTAGCGGGACAGGGGGTCTGGTTCTTC. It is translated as CASSLAGQGVWFF.

The CDR3 nucleotides are TGTGCCAGCAGCTTTATTCCAGGGCAGACCGGGGAGCTGTTTTTT. Its translation is CASSFIPGQTGELFF. This chain joins TRBV13 and TRBJ2-2, with a tentative D call TRBD1 (5 bases). V was shortened by 3 bases and J by 5 bases, with 13 bases between the two germline ends. The CDR3 runs to 15 residues. Germline assignment: CDR1 PRHDT and CDR2 FYEKMQ (reference sequence). The entire variable domain, with the rest obtained from reference TRBV13 and TRBJ2-2, is as follows: AAGVIQSPRHLIKEKRETATLKCYPIPRHDTVYWYQQGPGQDPQFLISFYEKMQSDKGSIPDRFSAQQFSDYHSELNMSSLELGDSALYFCASSFIPGQTGELFFGEGSRLTVL.

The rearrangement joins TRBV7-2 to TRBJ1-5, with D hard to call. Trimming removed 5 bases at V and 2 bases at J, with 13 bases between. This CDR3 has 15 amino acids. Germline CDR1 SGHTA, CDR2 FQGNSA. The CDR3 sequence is CASSPAATRNQPQHF. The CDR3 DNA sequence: TGTGCCAGCAGCCCGGCGGCGACACGCAATCAGCCCCAGCATTTT.

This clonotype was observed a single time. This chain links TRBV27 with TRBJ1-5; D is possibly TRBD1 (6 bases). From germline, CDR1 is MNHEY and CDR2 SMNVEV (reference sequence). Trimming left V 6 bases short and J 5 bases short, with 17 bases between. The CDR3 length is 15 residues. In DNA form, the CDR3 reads TGTGCCAGCAGACCCGCCGGAACAGGGCATCAGCCCCAGCATTTT. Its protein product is CASRPAGTGHQPQHF.

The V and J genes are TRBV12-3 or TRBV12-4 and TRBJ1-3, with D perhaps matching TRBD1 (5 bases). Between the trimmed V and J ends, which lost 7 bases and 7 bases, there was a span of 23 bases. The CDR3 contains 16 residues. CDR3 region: CASTPGLGPEGNTIYF. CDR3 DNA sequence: TGTGCCAGCACCCCAGGATTGGGACCAGAGGGGAACACCATATATTTT.